The 31 T cell receptor beta chains in this list originate from one sample, sequenced in a study of identical twins. TCRdb itself ran the 5' RACE reads through MiXCR, one entry per CDR3 protein. The repertoire holds about 660,000 distinct CDR3 sequences, with around 8.6% as singletons. Separately, the same data were catalogued under a study of yellow fever vaccine responses in identical twins.

The sample comprised PBMCs. The receptors here all came from a woman aged 18 to 35 in good health.

The chain employs TRBV7-8 and TRBJ2-2; 7 nucleotides align to TRBD1. This CDR3 has 14 residues. The ends lost 5 bases at V and 6 bases at J; junction bases unmatched: 6. The germline CDR1 and CDR2 sequences are SGHVS and FQNEAQ. CDR3 bases: TGTGCCAGCAGCCCGACAGGGCGAGCCGGGGAGCTGTTTTTT. The encoded protein is CASSPTGRAGELFF.

The CDR3 DNA reads TGTGCCAGCAGTGTGGAGGTCGGGGGCCAGTACGAGCAGTACTTC. Its translation: CASSVEVGGQYEQYF. The chain carries TRBV6-1 and TRBJ2-7; perhaps D is TRBD1 or TRBD2 (6 bases each). The V and J ends lost 4 bases and 4 bases respectively, with 17 bases between them. Germline V gene lookup returns CDR1 MNHNS and CDR2 SASEGT. The CDR3 loop spans 15 amino acids.

This chain links TRBV30 with TRBJ1-4; 7 nucleotides line up with TRBD1. The CDR3 length is 15 residues. Per germline, CDR1 GTSNPN and CDR2 SVGIG (reference sequence). J lost 8 bases, V lost 5 bases, and 14 bases had no gene match. This CDR3 reads CAWGMLTGMGEKLFF. The CDR3 DNA follows: TGTGCCTGGGGAATGTTGACAGGGATGGGGGAAAAACTGTTTTTT.

The genes are TRBV5-1 and TRBJ2-7; D is undetermined. Trimming shortened V by 4 bases and J by 6 bases, and 11 bases separated the two germline ends. The CDR3 covers 12 residues. The germline V gene has CDR1 SGHRS and CDR2 YFSETQ. For the CDR3, the DNA is TGCGCCAGCAGCGCCGTCTCGGGCGAGCAGTACTTC. As protein: CASSAVSGEQYF.

This clonotype was detected a few times. The CDR3 spells CAIRLAATGELFF. The CDR3 DNA reads TGTGCCATCAGATTAGCGGCCACCGGGGAGCTGTTTTTT. The V call is TRBV10-3, the J call TRBJ2-2; tentative D call: TRBD2 (6 bases). The CDR3 is made up of 13 amino acids. Trimming took 6 bases from V and 4 from J, leaving 9 bases between them. Germline CDR1 ENHRY, CDR2 SYGVKD.

Only a few counts were recorded for this clonotype. V is TRBV12-3 or TRBV12-4 and J is TRBJ2-1; D call uncertain. The CDR3 is 14 residues long. V lost 2 bases to trimming and J lost 5 bases, with 10 bases between them. This CDR3 is CASSLRDLDNEQFF. For the CDR3, the DNA is TGTGCCAGCAGTTTAAGAGACTTGGACAATGAGCAGTTCTTC.

The J gene is TRBJ1-1, the V gene TRBV20-1; D not resolved. V was cut by 5 bases and J by 6 bases, with 10 bases left in between. The V gene's germline CDR1 is DFQATT and CDR2 SNEGSKA (reference sequence). CDR3 length: 11 amino acids. The CDR3 sequence: CSAPRGPEAFF. The CDR3 DNA reads TGCAGTGCTCCACGTGGGCCTGAAGCTTTCTTT.

This clonotype was observed many times. The J gene is TRBJ2-1, the V gene TRBV29-1; D remains ambiguous. The CDR3 runs 13 residues. The V end lost 4 bases, the J end lost 0 bases, and 7 bases lay between the germline ends. Per the germline V gene, CDR1 is SQVTM and CDR2 is ANQGSEA. Here the CDR3 reads CSVARFSYNEQFF. CDR3 DNA: TGCAGCGTTGCCCGGTTCTCCTACAATGAGCAGTTCTTC.

This clonotype has only a few counts. The chain combines TRBV27 with TRBJ2-1; 9 nucleotides match TRBD1. The CDR3 has 15 residues. From germline, CDR1 is MNHEY and CDR2 SMNVEV (reference sequence). Unmatched junction bases numbered 8, after V lost 5 bases and J lost 6 bases. CDR3 loop: CASSRKTGGANEQFF. The CDR3, as DNA: TGTGCCAGCAGTCGAAAGACAGGGGGGGCCAATGAGCAGTTCTTC.

There are a few counts of this clonotype. The chain recombines TRBV20-1 with TRBJ1-5; tentatively, D is TRBD1 (6 bases). Germline-derived CDR1 and CDR2 are DFQATT and SNEGSKA (reference sequence). CDR3 length: 14 residues. The V and J ends lost 4 bases and 5 bases respectively, with 15 bases between them. CDR3 region: CSATDRTNYQPQHF. DNA for the CDR3: TGCAGTGCTACAGACAGGACAAACTATCAGCCCCAGCATTTT.

In this sample, this clonotype turned up a few times. The chain joins TRBV20-1 to TRBJ2-7; TRBD2 agrees at 10 bases. Germline CDR1 DFQATT, CDR2 SNEGSKA (reference sequence). The CDR3 is 12 residues long. The trim removed 4 bases at V and 6 bases at J, leaving 3 bases unmatched. The DNA for the CDR3 is TGCAGTGCTACTAGCGGGGGAGCCGAGCAGTACTTC. Translated, it gives CSATSGGAEQYF.

This clonotype has at least ten counts. The V and J genes are TRBV7-9 and TRBJ2-1; D remains unclear. CDR1 is SEHNR, CDR2 FQNEAQ, per germline (reference sequence). Between the trimmed V and J ends, which lost 5 bases and 5 bases, there was a span of 13 bases. The CDR3 is 14 residues long. The CDR3, as DNA: TGTGCCAGCAGCCCCTCGGAACGGGACAATGAGCAGTTCTTC. Translating it yields CASSPSERDNEQFF. The full variable domain, completed using reference TRBV7-9 and TRBJ2-1, is DTGVSQNPRHKITKRGQNVTFRCDPISEHNRLYWYRQTLGQGPEFLTYFQNEAQLEKSRLLSDRFSAERPKGSFSTLEIQRTEQGDSAMYLCASSPSERDNEQFFGPGTRLTVL.

At least ten counts were recorded for this clonotype. The J gene is TRBJ2-5, the V gene TRBV6-5; 8 bases line up with TRBD2. Looked up from germline, CDR1 is MNHEY and CDR2 is SVGAGI. V lost 2 bases, J lost 4 bases, and 3 bases stayed unmatched. The CDR3 is 14 residues long. The CDR3 here is CASSYSGSRETQYF. CDR3 nucleotide sequence: TGTGCCAGCAGTTACAGCGGGAGTAGAGAGACCCAGTACTTC.

This clonotype has just a few counts. The V call is TRBV5-1, the J call TRBJ2-2; 9 nucleotides line up with TRBD2. Germline V gene sequence: CDR1 SGHRS, CDR2 YFSETQ. V dropped 1 base and J dropped 5; count of bases not matched to a gene: 9. This CDR3 region has 17 residues. DNA of the CDR3: TGCGCCAGCAGCTTGATAGCGGGAGTCTCTTTTACCGGGGAGCTGTTTTTT. It codes for CASSLIAGVSFTGELFF.

This rearrangement joins TRBV7-8 to TRBJ2-1; 7 bases fit TRBD2. V shed 1 base, J shed 15 bases, and the junction held 6 bases outside the gene matches. The CDR3 totals 12 residues. Germline V CDR1 and CDR2: SGHVS, FQNEAQ. CDR3 bases: TGTGCCAGCAGCTTAGGCGGGGGAAGGGGGTTCTTC. The encoded protein is CASSLGGGRGFF. Full variable domain (outside the CDR3, taken from reference TRBV7-8 and TRBJ2-1): GAGVSQSPRYKVAKRGQDVALRCDPISGHVSLFWYQQALGQGPEFLTYFQNEAQLDKSGLPSDRFFAERPEGSVSTLKIQRTQQEDSAVYLCASSLGGGRGFFGPGTRLTVL.

This clonotype was observed many times. The CDR3 sequence: CAISAGTGISYEQYF. The CDR3, as DNA: TGTGCCATCAGTGCCGGGACAGGGATTTCCTACGAGCAGTACTTC. V gene TRBV10-3 combines with J gene TRBJ2-7; TRBD1 matches at 9 bases. With V trimmed by 4 bases and J by 1 base, 5 bases remained unmatched. Looked up from germline, CDR1 is ENHRY and CDR2 is SYGVKD. The CDR3 has 15 residues.

This clonotype was found a few times. The rearrangement links TRBV27 to TRBJ2-1, with D possibly being TRBD1 (6 bases). There are 13 residues in the CDR3. The germline V gene encodes CDR1 MNHEY and CDR2 SMNVEV (reference sequence). V was pared by 5 bases and J by 10 bases, with 15 bases between. CDR3 sequence reads: CASSPTGPAEQFF. CDR3 in DNA: TGTGCCAGCAGTCCGACAGGCCCGGCCGAGCAGTTCTTC.

The chain combines TRBV20-1 with TRBJ1-6; TRBD1 aligns across 8 bases. CDR3 length: 14 amino acids. The V and J ends lost 6 bases and 9 bases, in that order; junction bases with no gene match: 10. CDR1 DFQATT and CDR2 SNEGSKA come from the germline V gene (reference sequence). The chain's CDR3 is CSALDRAFSSPLHF. The CDR3 DNA reads TGCAGTGCATTGGACAGGGCCTTTAGTTCACCCCTCCACTTT.

Worth noting for this clonotype: At one of its ends the junction is not consistent with the germline gene, which may arise from a read error. V is TRBV20-1 and J is TRBJ2-4; unclear D gene. The CDR3 covers 11 residues. CDR1 DFQATT and CDR2 SNEGSKA come from the germline V gene (reference sequence). Here the CDR3 reads CSASKTVRPIF. DNA of the CDR3: TGCAGTGCTAGTAAAACTGTAAGACCCATTTTC.

The chain employs TRBV7-9 and TRBJ2-7; 7 bases are shared with TRBD2. The V gene's germline CDR1 is SEHNR and CDR2 FQNEAQ (reference sequence). V shed 3 bases, J shed 0 bases, and the junction held 8 bases outside the gene matches. There are 16 residues in the CDR3. The CDR3 DNA is TGTGCCAGCAGCTTTTTTTCTAGCGGTCCCTCCTACGAGCAGTACTTC. Translating gives CASSFFSSGPSYEQYF.

This clonotype has at least ten counts. V usage is TRBV27 and J usage is TRBJ2-1, with a tentative D call TRBD1 (6 bases). CDR1 and CDR2 from the germline V gene are MNHEY and SMNVEV (reference sequence). The CDR3 sequence is 15 residues long. V shed 5 bases and J shed 7 bases, with 18 bases lying between them. The DNA for the CDR3 is TGTGCCAGCAGTCCCACCGACAGGTTCCAGAATGAGCAGTTCTTC. This translates into CASSPTDRFQNEQFF.

This clonotype was seen repeatedly, ten times or more. The chain uses TRBV7-2 and TRBJ1-6; TRBD1 matches at 7 bases. This CDR3 is 16 amino acids long. Germline CDR1 SGHTA, CDR2 FQGNSA. Trimming took 0 bases from V and 6 from J; bases not matched to a gene: 5. The CDR3 reads CASSLAGTALNSPLHF. For the CDR3, the DNA is TGTGCCAGCAGCTTAGCCGGGACAGCCCTTAATTCACCCCTCCACTTT. The full variable domain, with the rest looked up from reference TRBV7-2 and TRBJ1-6, is GAGVSQSPSNKVTEKGKDVELRCDPISGHTALYWYRQSLGQGLEFLIYFQGNSAPDKSGLPSDRFSAERTGGSVSTLTIQRTQQEDSAVYLCASSLAGTALNSPLHFGNGTRLTVT.

The chain couples TRBV10-1 to TRBJ2-3; 11 bases are shared with TRBD2. This CDR3 has 16 amino acids. Germline V gene data show CDR1 as WNHNN and CDR2 as SYGVQD (reference sequence). Trimming took 6 bases from V and 0 from J; bases not matched to a gene: 5. CDR3 DNA sequence: TGCGCCAGCAGCGAACTAGCGGGAGCTAGCACAGATACGCAGTATTTT. Encoded protein: CASSELAGASTDTQYF.

The chain's CDR3 is CAWSVAGTGKGQPQHF. The CDR3 DNA sequence: TGTGCCTGGAGCGTCGCAGGAACAGGGAAGGGGCAGCCCCAGCATTTT. The chain couples TRBV30 to TRBJ1-5; D may be TRBD1 (6 bases). Per the germline V gene, CDR1 is GTSNPN and CDR2 is SVGIG (reference sequence). V dropped 3 bases and J dropped 7 bases, with 22 bases sitting between them. The CDR3 has 16 amino acids. The entire variable domain, with the rest obtained from reference TRBV30 and TRBJ1-5, is as follows: SQTIHQWPATLVQPVGSPLSLECTVEGTSNPNLYWYRQAAGRGLQLLFYSVGIGQISSEVPQNLSASRPQDRQFILSSKKLLLSDSGFYLCAWSVAGTGKGQPQHFGDGTRLSIL.

This clonotype turned up a few times. V and J are TRBV6-2 or TRBV6-3 and TRBJ2-3, with D perhaps matching TRBD1 or TRBD2 (5 bases each). Germline CDR1 MNHEY, CDR2 SVGEGT. The CDR3 covers 15 residues. With 5 bases removed from V and 3 bases from J, the gap between germline ends came to 15 bases. The CDR3 coding sequence is TGTGCCAGCAGTCCCCGGGACCTAAGGACAGATACGCAGTATTTT. Translating gives CASSPRDLRTDTQYF.

V and J are TRBV29-1 and TRBJ2-4; a possible D gene is TRBD1 (5 bases). Germline-derived CDR1 and CDR2 are SQVTM and ANQGSEA. There are 12 residues in the CDR3. V shed 7 bases and J shed 4 bases, with 11 bases lying between them. The CDR3 bases are TGCAGCGCCGTCCAGGGTAAAAACATTCAGTACTTC. Protein sequence: CSAVQGKNIQYF.

The chain couples TRBV30 to TRBJ2-5; 7 bases align to TRBD1. Germline V gene lookup returns CDR1 GTSNPN and CDR2 SVGIG (reference sequence). CDR3 length: 15 amino acids. V was clipped by 0 bases and J by 4 bases; unmatched bases: 8. The CDR3 sequence is CAWSVLGRGRETQYF. The CDR3 DNA follows: TGTGCCTGGAGTGTACTGGGTAGGGGGCGAGAGACCCAGTACTTC.

This chain links TRBV12-3 or TRBV12-4 with TRBJ2-1; D remains unclear. CDR3 length: 14 amino acids. V was clipped by 0 bases and J by 9 bases, with 12 bases between them. CDR3 nucleotides: TGTGCCAGCAGTTTAGCTCCAGGTCCTCCTGAGCAGTTCTTC. It is translated as CASSLAPGPPEQFF.

This clonotype was detected only a few times. Written as DNA, the CDR3 is TGTGCCAGCAGCTTAGTGGGAGGGACTAGCTGGAGTAACATTCAGTACTTC. Translation: CASSLVGGTSWSNIQYF. This sequence joins TRBV11-1 and TRBJ2-4; 9 nucleotides match TRBD2. With 1 base clipped from V and 7 bases from J, the junction kept 11 bases outside the gene matches. There are 17 residues in the CDR3. From germline, CDR1 is SGHAT and CDR2 FQDESV (reference sequence).

With regard to this clonotype: At one end the junction does not follow the germline gene, possibly because of a read error. The chain couples TRBV20-1 to TRBJ2-2; a weak D match, TRBD2 (6 bases). Germline lookup yields CDR1 DFQATT and CDR2 SNEGSKA (reference sequence). CDR3 length: 16 amino acids. CDR3 in amino acids: CSAGDQGLLNTGELFF. The CDR3 region has the DNA TGCAGTGCTGGAGATCAGGGACTTCTAAACACCGGGGAGCTGTTTTTT.

This chain joins TRBV30 and TRBJ2-1; D may correspond to TRBD1 or TRBD2 (5 bases each). This CDR3 region has 14 residues. Trimming pared 2 bases from V and 1 base from J, leaving 9 bases between. The germline V gene encodes CDR1 GTSNPN and CDR2 SVGIG (reference sequence). The CDR3 sequence is CAWSSGLSYNEQFF. The DNA of the CDR3 is TGTGCCTGGAGTTCGGGGCTATCCTACAATGAGCAGTTCTTC. The full variable domain, its missing parts supplied by reference TRBV30 and TRBJ2-1, is SQTIHQWPATLVQPVGSPLSLECTVEGTSNPNLYWYRQAAGRGLQLLFYSVGIGQISSEVPQNLSASRPQDRQFILSSKKLLLSDSGFYLCAWSSGLSYNEQFFGPGTRLTVL.